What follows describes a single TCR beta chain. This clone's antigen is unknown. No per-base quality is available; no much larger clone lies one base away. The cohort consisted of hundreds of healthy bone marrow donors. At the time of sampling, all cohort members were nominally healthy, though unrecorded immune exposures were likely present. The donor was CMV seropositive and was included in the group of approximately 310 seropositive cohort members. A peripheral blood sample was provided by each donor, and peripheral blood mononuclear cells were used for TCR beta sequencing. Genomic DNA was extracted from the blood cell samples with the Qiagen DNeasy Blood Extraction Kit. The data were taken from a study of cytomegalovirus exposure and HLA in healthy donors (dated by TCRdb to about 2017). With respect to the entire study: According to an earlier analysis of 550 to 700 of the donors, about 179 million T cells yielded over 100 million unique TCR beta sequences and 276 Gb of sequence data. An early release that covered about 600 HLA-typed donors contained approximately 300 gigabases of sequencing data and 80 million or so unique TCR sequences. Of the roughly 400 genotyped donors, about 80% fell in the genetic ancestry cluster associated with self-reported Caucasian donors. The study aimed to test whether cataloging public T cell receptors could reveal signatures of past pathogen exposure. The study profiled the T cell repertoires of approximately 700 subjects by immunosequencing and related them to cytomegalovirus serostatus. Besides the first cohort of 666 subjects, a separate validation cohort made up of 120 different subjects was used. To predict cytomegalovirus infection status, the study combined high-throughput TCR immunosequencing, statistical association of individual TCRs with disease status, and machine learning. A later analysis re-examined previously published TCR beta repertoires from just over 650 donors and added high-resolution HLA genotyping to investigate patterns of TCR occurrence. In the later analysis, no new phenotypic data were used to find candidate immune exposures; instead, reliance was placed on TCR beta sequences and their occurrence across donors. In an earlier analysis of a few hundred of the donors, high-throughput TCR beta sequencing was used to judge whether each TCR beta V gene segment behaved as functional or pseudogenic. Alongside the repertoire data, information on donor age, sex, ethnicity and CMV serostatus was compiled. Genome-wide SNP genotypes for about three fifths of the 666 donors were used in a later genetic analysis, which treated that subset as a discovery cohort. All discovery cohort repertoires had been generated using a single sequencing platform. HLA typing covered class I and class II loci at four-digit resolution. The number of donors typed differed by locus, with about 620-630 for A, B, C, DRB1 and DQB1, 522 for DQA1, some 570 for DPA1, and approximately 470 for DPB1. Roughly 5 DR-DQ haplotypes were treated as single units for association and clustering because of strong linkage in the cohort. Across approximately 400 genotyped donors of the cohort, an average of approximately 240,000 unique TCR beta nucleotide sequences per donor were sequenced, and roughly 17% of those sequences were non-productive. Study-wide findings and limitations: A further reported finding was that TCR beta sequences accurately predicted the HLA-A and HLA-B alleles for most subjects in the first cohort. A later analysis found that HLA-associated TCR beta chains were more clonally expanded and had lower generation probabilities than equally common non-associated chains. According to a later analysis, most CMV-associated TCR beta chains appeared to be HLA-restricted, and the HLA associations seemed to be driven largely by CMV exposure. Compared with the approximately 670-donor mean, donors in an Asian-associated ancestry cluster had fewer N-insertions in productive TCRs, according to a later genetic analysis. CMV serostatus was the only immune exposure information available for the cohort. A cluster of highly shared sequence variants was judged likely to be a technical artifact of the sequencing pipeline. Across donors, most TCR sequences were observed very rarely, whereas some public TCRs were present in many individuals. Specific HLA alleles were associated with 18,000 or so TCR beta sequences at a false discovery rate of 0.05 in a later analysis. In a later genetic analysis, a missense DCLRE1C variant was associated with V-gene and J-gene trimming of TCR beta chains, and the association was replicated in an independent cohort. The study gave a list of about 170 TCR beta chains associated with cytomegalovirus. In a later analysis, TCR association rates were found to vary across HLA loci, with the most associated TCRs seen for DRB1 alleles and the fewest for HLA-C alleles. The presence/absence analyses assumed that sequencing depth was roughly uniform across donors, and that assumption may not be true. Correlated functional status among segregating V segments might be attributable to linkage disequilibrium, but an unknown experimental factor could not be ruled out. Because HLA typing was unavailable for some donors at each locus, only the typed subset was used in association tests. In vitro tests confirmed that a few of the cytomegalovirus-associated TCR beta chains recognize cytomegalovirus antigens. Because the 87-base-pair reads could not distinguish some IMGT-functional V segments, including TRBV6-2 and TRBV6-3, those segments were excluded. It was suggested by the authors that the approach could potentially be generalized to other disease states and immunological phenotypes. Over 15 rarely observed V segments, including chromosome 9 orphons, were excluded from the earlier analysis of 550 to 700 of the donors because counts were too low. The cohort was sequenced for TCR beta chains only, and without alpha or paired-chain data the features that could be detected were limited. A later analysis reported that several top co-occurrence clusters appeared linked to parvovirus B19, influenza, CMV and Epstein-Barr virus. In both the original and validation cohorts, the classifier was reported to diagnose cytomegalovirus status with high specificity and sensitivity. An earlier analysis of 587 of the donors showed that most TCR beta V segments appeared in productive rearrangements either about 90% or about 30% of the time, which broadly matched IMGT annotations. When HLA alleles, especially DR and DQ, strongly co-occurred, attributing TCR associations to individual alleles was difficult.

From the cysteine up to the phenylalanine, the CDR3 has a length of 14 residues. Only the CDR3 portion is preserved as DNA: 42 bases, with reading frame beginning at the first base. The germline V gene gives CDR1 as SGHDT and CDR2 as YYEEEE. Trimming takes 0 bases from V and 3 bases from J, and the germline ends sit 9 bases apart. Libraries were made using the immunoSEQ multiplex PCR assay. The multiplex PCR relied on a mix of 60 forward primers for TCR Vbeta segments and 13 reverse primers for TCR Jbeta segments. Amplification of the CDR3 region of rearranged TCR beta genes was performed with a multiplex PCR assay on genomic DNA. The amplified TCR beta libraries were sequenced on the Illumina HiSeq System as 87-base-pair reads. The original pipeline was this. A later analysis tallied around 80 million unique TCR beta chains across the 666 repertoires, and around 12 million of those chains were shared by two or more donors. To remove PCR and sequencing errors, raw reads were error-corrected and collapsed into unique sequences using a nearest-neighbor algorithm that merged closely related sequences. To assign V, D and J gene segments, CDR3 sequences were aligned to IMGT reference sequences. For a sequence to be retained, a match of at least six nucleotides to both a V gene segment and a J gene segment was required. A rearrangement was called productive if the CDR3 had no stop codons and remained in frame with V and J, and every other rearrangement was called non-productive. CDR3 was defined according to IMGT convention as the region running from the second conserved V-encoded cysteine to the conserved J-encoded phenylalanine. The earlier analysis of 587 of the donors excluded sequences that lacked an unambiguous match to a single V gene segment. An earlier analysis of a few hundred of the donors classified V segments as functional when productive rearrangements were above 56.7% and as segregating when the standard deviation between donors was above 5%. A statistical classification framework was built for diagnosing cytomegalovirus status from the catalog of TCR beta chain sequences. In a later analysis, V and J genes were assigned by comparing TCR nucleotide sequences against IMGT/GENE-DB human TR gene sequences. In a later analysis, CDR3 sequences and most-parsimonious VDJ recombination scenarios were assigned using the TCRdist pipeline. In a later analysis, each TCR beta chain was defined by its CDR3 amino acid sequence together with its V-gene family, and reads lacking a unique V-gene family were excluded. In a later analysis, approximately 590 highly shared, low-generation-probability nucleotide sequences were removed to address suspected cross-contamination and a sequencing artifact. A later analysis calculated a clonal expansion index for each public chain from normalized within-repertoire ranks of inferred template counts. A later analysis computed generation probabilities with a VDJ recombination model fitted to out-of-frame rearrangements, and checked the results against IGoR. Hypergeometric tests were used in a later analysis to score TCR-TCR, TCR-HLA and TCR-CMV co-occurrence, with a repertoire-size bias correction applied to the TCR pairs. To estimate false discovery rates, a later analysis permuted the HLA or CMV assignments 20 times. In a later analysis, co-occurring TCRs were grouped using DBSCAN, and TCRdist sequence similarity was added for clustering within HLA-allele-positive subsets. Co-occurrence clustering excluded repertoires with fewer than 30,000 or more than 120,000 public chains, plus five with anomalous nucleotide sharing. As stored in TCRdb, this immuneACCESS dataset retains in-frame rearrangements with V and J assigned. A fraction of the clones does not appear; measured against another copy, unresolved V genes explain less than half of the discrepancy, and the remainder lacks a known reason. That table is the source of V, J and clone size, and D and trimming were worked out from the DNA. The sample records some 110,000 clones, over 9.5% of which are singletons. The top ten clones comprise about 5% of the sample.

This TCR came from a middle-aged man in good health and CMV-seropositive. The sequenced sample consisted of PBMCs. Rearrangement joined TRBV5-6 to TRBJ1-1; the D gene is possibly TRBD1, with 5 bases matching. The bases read TGTGCCAGCAGCTTGGGGGCGGGGGACACTGAAGCTTTCTTT. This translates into CASSLGAGDTEAFF.